The rows below give T cell receptor beta chains drawn from one sample of a study of blood T cell repertoires in COVID-19. Sequenced by immunoSEQ multiplex PCR; TCRdb stores in-frame clones only, minus some. The sample holds roughly 350,000 clones, around 87% seen once. Sequenced sample: peripheral blood. The receptors stem from a woman in her thirties with COVID-19, enrolled during active disease. The CDR3 runs from the conserved cysteine through the conserved F or W. D genes are given only for firm matches. A row's size may be missing; if present it is once, few, many or a size class.

cdr3_length: 15
j_call: TRBJ1-2
clone_size: NA
d_call: TRBD1
v_call: TRBV9
cdr3_aa: CASSVGGTANYGYTF
cdr3_nt: TGTGCCAGCAGCGTTGGCGGGACAGCTAACTATGGCTACACCTTC

cdr3_length: 13
j_call: TRBJ1-5
clone_size: NA
d_call: NA
v_call: TRBV28
cdr3_aa: CASSFDRHEPQHF
cdr3_nt: TGTGCCAGCAGTTTTGACAGGCACGAGCCCCAGCATTTT

cdr3_length: 13
j_call: TRBJ1-2
clone_size: NA
d_call: NA
v_call: TRBV30
cdr3_aa: CAWSVLGEEGYTF
cdr3_nt: TGTGCCTGGAGTGTACTTGGGGAGGAAGGCTACACCTTC

cdr3_length: 16
j_call: TRBJ2-1
clone_size: once
d_call: TRBD2
v_call: TRBV19
cdr3_aa: CASSTPSGIGINEQFF
cdr3_nt: TGTGCCAGTAGTACCCCTAGCGGGATAGGGATCAATGAGCAGTTCTTC

cdr3_length: 15
j_call: TRBJ2-2
clone_size: few
d_call: NA
v_call: TRBV9
cdr3_aa: CASSVGAGITGELFF
cdr3_nt: TGTGCCAGCAGCGTAGGGGCAGGGATAACCGGGGAGCTGTTTTTT

cdr3_length: 13
j_call: TRBJ1-2
clone_size: NA
d_call: NA
v_call: TRBV2
cdr3_aa: CASMRVASYGYTF
cdr3_nt: TGTGCCAGCATGCGGGTTGCCAGCTATGGCTACACCTTC

cdr3_length: 11
j_call: TRBJ2-7
clone_size: NA
d_call: NA
v_call: TRBV28
cdr3_aa: CASSYLRSQYF
cdr3_nt: TGTGCCAGCAGTTACCTCAGATCACAGTACTTC

cdr3_length: 17
j_call: TRBJ2-5
clone_size: NA
d_call: TRBD2
v_call: TRBV18
cdr3_aa: CASSPPVKREEQETQYF
cdr3_nt: TGTGCCAGCTCACCACCGGTCAAGCGGGAGGAACAAGAGACCCAGTACTTC

cdr3_length: 16
j_call: TRBJ2-1
clone_size: NA
d_call: TRBD1
v_call: TRBV7-3
cdr3_aa: CASSLTGTGGFDEQFF
cdr3_nt: TGTGCCAGCAGCTTAACCGGGACAGGGGGATTCGATGAGCAGTTCTTC

cdr3_length: 15
j_call: TRBJ1-2
clone_size: NA
d_call: NA
v_call: TRBV3-1/TRBV3-2
cdr3_aa: CASSQVVTDNYGYTF
cdr3_nt: TGTGCCAGCAGCCAAGTAGTAACAGATAACTATGGCTACACCTTC

cdr3_length: 14
j_call: TRBJ1-5
clone_size: NA
d_call: TRBD1
v_call: TRBV6-5
cdr3_aa: CASSRAGGGQPQHF
cdr3_nt: TGTGCCAGCAGTAGAGCAGGGGGCGGTCAGCCCCAGCATTTT

cdr3_length: 16
j_call: TRBJ1-2
clone_size: NA
d_call: NA
v_call: TRBV4-1
cdr3_aa: CASSHSPLREGRGYTF
cdr3_nt: TGCGCCAGCAGCCACTCCCCGCTTAGGGAGGGAAGAGGCTACACCTTC

cdr3_length: 13
j_call: TRBJ2-1
clone_size: NA
d_call: NA
v_call: TRBV14
cdr3_aa: CASSQDYEGEQFF
cdr3_nt: TGTGCCAGCAGCCAAGATTACGAGGGTGAGCAGTTCTTC

cdr3_length: 15
j_call: TRBJ2-3
clone_size: NA
d_call: TRBD2
v_call: TRBV6-5
cdr3_aa: CASRLSGSLTDTQYF
cdr3_nt: TGTGCCAGCAGACTTAGCGGGAGTCTTACAGATACGCAGTATTTT

cdr3_length: 12
j_call: TRBJ1-2
clone_size: NA
d_call: TRBD1
v_call: TRBV19
cdr3_aa: CASSITGDGYTF
cdr3_nt: TGTGCCAGTAGTATAACAGGGGATGGCTACACCTTC

cdr3_length: 13
j_call: TRBJ1-1
clone_size: NA
d_call: NA
v_call: TRBV6-1
cdr3_aa: CASSEQLNTEAFF
cdr3_nt: TGTGCCAGCAGTGAACAGTTGAACACTGAAGCTTTCTTT